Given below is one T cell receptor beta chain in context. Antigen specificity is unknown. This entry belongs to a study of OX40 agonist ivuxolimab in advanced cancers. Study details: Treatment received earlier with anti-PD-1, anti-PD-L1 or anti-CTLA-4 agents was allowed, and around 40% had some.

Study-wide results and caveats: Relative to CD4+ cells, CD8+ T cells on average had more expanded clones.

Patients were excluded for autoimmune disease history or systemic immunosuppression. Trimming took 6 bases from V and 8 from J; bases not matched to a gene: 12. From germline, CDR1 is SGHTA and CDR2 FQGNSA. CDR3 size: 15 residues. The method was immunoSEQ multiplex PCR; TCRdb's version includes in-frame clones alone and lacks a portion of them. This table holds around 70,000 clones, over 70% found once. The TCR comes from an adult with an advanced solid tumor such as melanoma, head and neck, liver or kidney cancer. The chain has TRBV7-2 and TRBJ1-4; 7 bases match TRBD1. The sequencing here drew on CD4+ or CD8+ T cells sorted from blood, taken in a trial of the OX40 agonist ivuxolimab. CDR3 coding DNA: TGTGCCAGCAGACGACGACAGGGAAGAGGAGAAAAACTGTTTTTT. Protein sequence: CASRRRQGRGEKLFF.